This T cell receptor (beta chain) was observed in a study of blood T cell repertoires in COVID-19. Study-level information: PBMCs, B-cell-depleted T cells, or T cells were the source of the cDNA or gDNA that made up the material.

The CDR3 is 15 residues long. After removal of 7 bases from V and 0 bases from J, the junction contained 8 bases not matched to a gene. CDR1 SNHLY and CDR2 FYNNEI come from the germline V gene. The protocol was immunoSEQ multiplex PCR, while the TCRdb copy is restricted to in-frame clones and leaves out a portion. The sample lists 300,000 to 450,000 clones; more than 80% were seen once. Sequences were obtained from peripheral blood. This sequence originates from a woman aged 25 to 39 with COVID-19, enrolled during active disease. The chain recombines TRBV2 with TRBJ2-5; 7 bases are shared with TRBD1. The CDR3 DNA reads as TGTGCCAGCAAGACAGGGCCCTATAACCAAGAGACCCAGTACTTC. Translated: CASKTGPYNQETQYF.